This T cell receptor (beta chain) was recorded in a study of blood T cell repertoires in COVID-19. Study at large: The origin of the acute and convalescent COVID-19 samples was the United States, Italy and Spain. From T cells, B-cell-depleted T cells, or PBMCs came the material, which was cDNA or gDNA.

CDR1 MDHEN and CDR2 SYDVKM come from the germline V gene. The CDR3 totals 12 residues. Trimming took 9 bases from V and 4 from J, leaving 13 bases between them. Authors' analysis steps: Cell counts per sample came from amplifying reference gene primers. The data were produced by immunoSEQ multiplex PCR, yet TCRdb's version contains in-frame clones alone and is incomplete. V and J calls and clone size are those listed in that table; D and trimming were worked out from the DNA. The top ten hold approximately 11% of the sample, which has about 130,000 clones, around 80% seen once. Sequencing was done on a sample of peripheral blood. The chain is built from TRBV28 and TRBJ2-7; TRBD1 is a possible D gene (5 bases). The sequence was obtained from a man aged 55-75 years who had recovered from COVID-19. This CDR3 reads CASRTTHYEQYF. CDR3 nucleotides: TGTGCCAGTAGGACAACCCATTACGAGCAGTACTTC.